One sample yielded the 9 T cell receptor beta chains listed below, sequenced in a study of cytomegalovirus exposure and HLA in healthy donors. PCR employed 60 Vbeta and 13 Jbeta primers. Using immunoSEQ multiplex PCR, the repertoire was profiled, and TCRdb retains in-frame clones only, with some absent. The data show over 200,000 clones, about three quarters seen once. Sequenced material: PBMCs. The receptor source for this set is a male donor in good health and CMV-seronegative.

The CDR3 nucleotides read TGTGCCAGCAGTTCCACCCCGGGACAGGGGGCAGATACGCAGTATTTT. Amino acid sequence: CASSSTPGQGADTQYF. V gene TRBV27 combines with J gene TRBJ2-3; TRBD1 matches at 11 bases. The CDR3 consists of 16 residues. Trimming removed 4 bases from V and 4 bases from J; junction bases left unmatched: 7. The germline V gene encodes CDR1 MNHEY and CDR2 SMNVEV (reference sequence).

J is TRBJ2-7 and V is TRBV28; TRBD2 might be the D (6 bases). The CDR3 has 10 residues. Germline loops: CDR1 MDHEN, CDR2 SYDVKM. V was cut by 8 bases and J by 5 bases, with 7 bases left in between. The DNA of the CDR3 is TGTGCCAGCGGGGGGAACGAGCAGTACTTC. This gives the protein CASGGNEQYF.

V and J are TRBV14 and TRBJ1-1, with D perhaps TRBD1 (5 bases). V lost 0 bases and J lost 2, with 10 bases in between. Germline values: CDR1 SGHDN, CDR2 FVKESK. This CDR3 comprises 15 residues. CDR3 amino acids: CASSQEAGHNTEAFF. The DNA of the CDR3 is TGTGCCAGCAGCCAAGAGGCAGGGCACAACACTGAAGCTTTCTTT.

V gene TRBV4-2 combines with J gene TRBJ2-3, with 10 bases identical to TRBD2. Per the germline V gene, CDR1 is LGHNA and CDR2 is YNFKEQ. J was trimmed by 0 bases and V by 0 bases; bases with no gene match: 9. CDR3 length equals 19 residues. CDR3 sequence: CASSQDLVSGGLSTDTQYF. In DNA, the CDR3 is TGTGCCAGCAGCCAAGATCTTGTTAGCGGGGGGCTGAGCACAGATACGCAGTATTTT.

The V call is TRBV7-9, the J call TRBJ1-1; D gene unclear. There are 15 residues in the CDR3. Trimming left V 4 bases short and J 1 base short, with 13 bases between. Germline values: CDR1 SEHNR, CDR2 FQNEAQ (reference sequence). The DNA of the CDR3 is TGTGCCAGCAGCTCCCTGTGGCATCCGAACACTGAAGCTTTCTTT. Translation gives CASSSLWHPNTEAFF.

J is TRBJ2-5 and V is TRBV4-2; 9 bases line up with TRBD2. Germline-derived CDR1 and CDR2 are LGHNA and YNFKEQ. V gave up 0 bases and J gave up 11 bases; unmatched junction bases: 10. There are 15 residues in the CDR3. This CDR3 is CASSQEAGGRGEQYF. For the CDR3, the DNA is TGTGCCAGCAGCCAAGAAGCGGGAGGCCGGGGAGAGCAGTACTTC.

This chain joins TRBV27 and TRBJ2-5; TRBD2 agrees at 7 bases. This CDR3 contains 14 residues. The germline V gene encodes CDR1 MNHEY and CDR2 SMNVEV (reference sequence). The V segment lost 6 bases and the J segment 4 bases; nucleotides outside the gene matches: 8. This CDR3 reads CASRSHGGGETQYF. CDR3 nucleotides: TGTGCCAGCAGGTCGCATGGGGGGGGAGAGACCCAGTACTTC.

This clone was seen a handful of times. This chain links TRBV19 with TRBJ2-7; unclear D gene. This CDR3 is 14 amino acids long. V was clipped by 4 bases and J by 2 bases, with 12 bases between them. Germline CDR1 is LNHDA and CDR2 is SQIVND (reference sequence). The CDR3 sequence: CASSKRSAAYEQYF. The CDR3 nucleotides read TGTGCCAGTAGTAAACGGAGCGCCGCCTACGAGCAGTACTTC.

The chain couples TRBV28 to TRBJ2-7; 9 bases agree with TRBD1. This CDR3 has 18 residues. Germline CDR1 reads MDHEN; CDR2 reads SYDVKM. The trim removed 6 bases at V and 3 bases at J, leaving 18 bases unmatched. DNA of the CDR3: TGTGCCAGCAGCCCCCTGAGCTCCGGGACAGGGACCTTCTACGAGCAGTACTTC. Translated: CASSPLSSGTGTFYEQYF.